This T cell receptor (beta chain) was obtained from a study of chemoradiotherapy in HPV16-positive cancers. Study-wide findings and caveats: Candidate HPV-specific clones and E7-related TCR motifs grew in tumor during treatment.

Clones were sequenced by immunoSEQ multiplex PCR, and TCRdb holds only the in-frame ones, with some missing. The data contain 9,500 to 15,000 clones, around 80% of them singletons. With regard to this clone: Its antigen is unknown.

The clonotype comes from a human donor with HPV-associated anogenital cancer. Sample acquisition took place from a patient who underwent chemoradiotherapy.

The CDR3 DNA reads as TGCGCCGGAGCGGAGGGAGGGAACACCGGGGAGCTGTTTTTT. It yields the protein CAGAEGGNTGELFF. The chain recombines TRBV5-1 with TRBJ2-2, with a possible D match to TRBD2 (6 bases). The CDR3 consists of 14 residues. V was trimmed by 10 bases and J by 1 base, leaving 14 bases between them. Germline values: CDR1 SGHRS, CDR2 YFSETQ.